The rows below give T cell receptor beta chains drawn from one sample of a study of tumor-infiltrating lymphocytes in primary liver carcinoma. From the multiplex PCR reads, TCRdb called clonotypes with MiXCR, one entry per CDR3 protein. Among tens of thousands of distinct CDR3 sequences listed, 65% to 75% were seen once. Sequencing was done on a sample of liver tumor tissue from sampling region 4. The receptors stem from a woman aged 55-75 years with primary liver carcinoma and hepatitis B virus infection. Each CDR3 is given with its conserved first and last residue. The order of the fields is V gene, J gene, D gene, clone size, CDR3 protein, CDR3 DNA. D genes are given only for firm matches. The listing skips clone size in some rows; elsewhere it reads once, few, many or a size class.

v_gene: TRBV28; j_gene: TRBJ2-5; d_gene: .; abundance: .; CDR3aa: CASSLSVAYQETQYF; CDR3nt: TGTGCCAGCAGTTTATCAGTGGCATACCAAGAGACCCAGTACTTC
v_gene: TRBV29-1; j_gene: TRBJ1-1; d_gene: .; abundance: .; CDR3aa: CSGGSMNTEAFF; CDR3nt: TGCAGCGGCGGAAGTATGAACACTGAAGCTTTTTTT
v_gene: TRBV24-1; j_gene: TRBJ2-5; d_gene: .; abundance: .; CDR3aa: CATSDSRSETQYF; CDR3nt: TGTGCCACCAGTGATTCCAGGTCGGAGACCCAGTACTTC
v_gene: TRBV5-1; j_gene: TRBJ2-1; d_gene: .; abundance: .; CDR3aa: CTSSLGGSYNEEFF; CDR3nt: TGCACCAGCAGCTTAGGCGGCTCCTACAATGAGGAGTTCTTC
v_gene: TRBV11-2; j_gene: TRBJ2-2; d_gene: TRBD2; abundance: .; CDR3aa: CANSFWGGGLFF; CDR3nt: TGTGCCAACAGCTTTTGGGGCGGGGGGCTGTTTTTT
v_gene: TRBV11-1; j_gene: TRBJ2-3; d_gene: TRBD2; abundance: .; CDR3aa: CASNLRQCAGESHF; CDR3nt: TGTGCCAGCAACTTAAGGCAATGTGCGGGAGAGTCACACTTT
v_gene: TRBV11-2; j_gene: TRBJ2-3; d_gene: .; abundance: few; CDR3aa: CASSLGGLTYTSDMQYF; CDR3nt: TGTGCCAGCAGCTTAGGGGGACTGACGTACACCTCAGATATGCAGTATTTT
v_gene: TRBV29-1; j_gene: TRBJ2-3; d_gene: .; abundance: once; CDR3aa: CSIDNGVTDTQYF; CDR3nt: TGCAGCATTGATAATGGCGTGACAGATACGCAGTATTTT
v_gene: TRBV30; j_gene: TRBJ1-5; d_gene: .; abundance: many; CDR3aa: CAWSAHLGGANQPQHF; CDR3nt: TGTGCCTGGAGTGCCCACCTTGGGGGGGCCAATCAGCCCCAGCATTTT
v_gene: TRBV5-5; j_gene: TRBJ2-5; d_gene: .; abundance: once; CDR3aa: CASSFGLMNQETQCF; CDR3nt: TGCGCCAGCAGCTTTGGACTCATGAATCAAGAGACCCAGTGCTTC
v_gene: TRBV11-2; j_gene: TRBJ2-3; d_gene: .; abundance: .; CDR3aa: CARRPSASSTDTQYF; CDR3nt: TGTGCCAGGAGACCCTCTGCGAGTAGCACAGATACGCAGTATTTT
v_gene: TRBV7-8; j_gene: TRBJ2-5; d_gene: TRBD2; abundance: many; CDR3aa: CASSLASGREETQYF; CDR3nt: TGTGCCAGCAGCTTAGCTAGCGGGAGGGAAGAGACCCAGTACTTC
v_gene: TRBV6-1; j_gene: TRBJ2-6; d_gene: .; abundance: .; CDR3aa: CVSTDSSGANVLTF; CDR3nt: TGTGTCAGCACTGACAGCTCTGGGGCCAACGTCCTGACTTTC
v_gene: TRBV5-6; j_gene: TRBJ2-6; d_gene: TRBD2; abundance: .; CDR3aa: CASSSTPGLGKTSEANILTF; CDR3nt: TGTGCCAGCAGCTCTACACCGGGACTAGGAAAAACCTCTGAGGCCAACATCCTGACTTTC
v_gene: TRBV6-1; j_gene: TRBJ2-1; d_gene: TRBD1; abundance: few; CDR3aa: CTSSEQQGVSEQFF; CDR3nt: TGTACCAGCAGTGAGCAACAGGGGGTTTCTGAACAGTTCTTC
v_gene: TRBV11-1; j_gene: TRBJ2-3; d_gene: TRBD2; abundance: once; CDR3aa: CASSLRKCAGESHF; CDR3nt: TGTGCCAGCAGCTTAAGGAAATGTGCGGGAGAGTCCCACTTT
v_gene: TRBV7-9; j_gene: TRBJ2-1; d_gene: .; abundance: many; CDR3aa: CASSRGTEFYNEQFF; CDR3nt: TGTGCCAGCAGCCGAGGGACGGAGTTTTACAATGAGCAGTTCTTC
v_gene: TRBV4-2; j_gene: TRBJ2-4; d_gene: TRBD2; abundance: .; CDR3aa: CASSQESPSGRVGPENIQYF; CDR3nt: TGTGCCAGCAGCCAAGAGTCACCTAGCGGGAGGGTAGGGCCAGAAAACATTCAGTACTTC
v_gene: TRBV28; j_gene: TRBJ2-1; d_gene: TRBD2; abundance: many; CDR3aa: CASAFGGGLYEQFF; CDR3nt: TGTGCCAGCGCCTTCGGGGGAGGGCTTTATGAGCAGTTCTTC
v_gene: TRBV11-2; j_gene: TRBJ2-1; d_gene: .; abundance: .; CDR3aa: CANSLLQSNERFF; CDR3nt: TGTGCCAACAGCTTATTACAGAGCAATGAGCGGTTCTTC
v_gene: TRBV13; j_gene: TRBJ2-3; d_gene: .; abundance: once; CDR3aa: CASSPPRQDSTDTQYF; CDR3nt: TGTGCCAGCAGTCCACCCCGACAGGATAGCACAGATACGCAGTATTTT
v_gene: TRBV7-9; j_gene: TRBJ2-4; d_gene: .; abundance: .; CDR3aa: CASSYSEIIQYF; CDR3nt: TGTGCCAGCAGTTACTCAGAAATCATTCAGTACTTC
v_gene: TRBV19; j_gene: TRBJ2-7; d_gene: .; abundance: .; CDR3aa: CASSIGQGEFYEQYF; CDR3nt: TGTGCCAGTAGTATAGGCCAGGGTGAGTTCTACGAGCAGTACTTC
v_gene: TRBV12-3/TRBV12-4; j_gene: TRBJ1-2; d_gene: .; abundance: .; CDR3aa: CASGGHHGYTF; CDR3nt: TGTGCCAGCGGGGGGCACCATGGCTACACCTTC
v_gene: TRBV6-1; j_gene: TRBJ2-2; d_gene: .; abundance: .; CDR3aa: CASSTEGSIGELFF; CDR3nt: TGTGCCAGCAGTACAGAGGGTAGTATCGGGGAGCTGTTTTTT
v_gene: TRBV29-1; j_gene: TRBJ2-2; d_gene: .; abundance: .; CDR3aa: CSIVTGLDGELFF; CDR3nt: TGCAGCATCGTGACTGGGTTGGACGGGGAGCTGTTTTTT
v_gene: TRBV28; j_gene: TRBJ2-1; d_gene: TRBD2; abundance: many; CDR3aa: CASSSRGLAGGGSYNEQFF; CDR3nt: TGTGCCAGCAGTTCACGGGGACTAGCGGGAGGAGGGTCCTACAATGAGCAGTTCTTC
v_gene: TRBV11-2; j_gene: TRBJ2-7; d_gene: TRBD2; abundance: .; CDR3aa: CASSFGGVSYEQYF; CDR3nt: TGTGCCAGCAGCTTTGGGGGGGTTAGTTACGAGCAGTACTTC
v_gene: TRBV6-1; j_gene: TRBJ2-7; d_gene: TRBD2; abundance: .; CDR3aa: CTSSEGSGGGYGQYF; CDR3nt: TGTACCAGCAGTGAAGGTAGCGGGGGGGGCTATGGGCAGTACTTC
v_gene: TRBV5-4; j_gene: TRBJ2-2; d_gene: .; abundance: .; CDR3aa: CASSLWTSPGELLF; CDR3nt: TGTGCCAGCAGCTTGTGGACAAGTCCCGGGGAGCTGTTGTTT
v_gene: TRBV11-2; j_gene: TRBJ2-7; d_gene: TRBD1; abundance: .; CDR3aa: CARSLVQGSTYKQYF; CDR3nt: TGCGCCCGCAGCTTAGTACAGGGGTCCACCTACAAGCAGTACTTC
v_gene: TRBV5-1; j_gene: TRBJ2-2; d_gene: .; abundance: many; CDR3aa: CASSSEATGPGELFF; CDR3nt: TGCGCCAGCAGCTCCGAGGCGACAGGCCCCGGGGAGCTGTTTTTT
v_gene: TRBV7-9; j_gene: TRBJ2-1; d_gene: TRBD2; abundance: many; CDR3aa: CASNEAGGNNEQFF; CDR3nt: TGTGCCAGCAACGAAGCGGGAGGGAACAATGAGCAGTTCTTC
v_gene: TRBV6-5; j_gene: TRBJ2-3; d_gene: .; abundance: .; CDR3aa: CASSYRGGRTSDMQYF; CDR3nt: TGCGCCAGCAGTTACAGGGGCGGGAGAACTTCAGATATGCAGTATTTT
v_gene: TRBV5-4; j_gene: TRBJ2-7; d_gene: TRBD2; abundance: once; CDR3aa: CASSSRDWGGYEQYF; CDR3nt: TGTGCAAGCAGCTCCCGGGACTGGGGGGGATACGAACAGTACTTC